The sequence of this TCR beta chain was determined in a study of blood T cell repertoires in COVID-19. Profiling relied on immunoSEQ multiplex PCR, and the TCRdb table lists in-frame clones only, not all of them. Of roughly 160,000 clones in the sample, around 81% were seen once. V lost 10 bases and J lost 2; bases outside the gene matches: 6. The CDR3 is 13 residues long. Germline V gene sequence: CDR1 SNHLY, CDR2 FYNNEI. Sequenced sample: peripheral blood. The chain joins TRBV2 to TRBJ2-3, with 7 bases identical to TRBD2. This TCR was recovered from a woman older than 75 with COVID-19, enrolled during active disease. In DNA form, the CDR3 reads TGTGCCACCTCTAGCGGCACCACAGATACGCAGTATTTT. Translated: CATSSGTTDTQYF.